This T cell receptor (beta chain) was captured by sequencing in a study of T-cell reconstitution after alpha-beta-depleted transplantation in children. Looked up from germline, CDR1 is ENHRY and CDR2 is SYGVKD. This CDR3 spans 14 amino acids. V lost 2 bases and J 2 bases, leaving 8 bases between the germline ends. The library targeted TCRbeta and was prepared with unique molecular identifiers. Each CDR3 protein gets one entry after TCRdb re-called the PCR reads with MiXCR. Seen here are 190,000 or so distinct CDR3 sequences, approximately 6.6% observed once, and the top ten hold around 2.7%. This clonotype appeared many times.

The J gene is TRBJ2-3, the V gene TRBV10-3; D is undetermined. The receptor comes from a human donor who donated a stem cell graft to a child with Wiskott-Aldrich syndrome. The sequences come from PBMCs from the stem cell graft donor, collected from the stem cell graft. The CDR3: CAISENSYTDTQYF. In nucleotides, the CDR3 is TGTGCCATCAGTGAGAACAGCTACACAGATACGCAGTATTTT.